The present TCR beta chain was sequenced within a study of shared clonotypes between healthy human individuals. Across the whole study: A donor's plate count was three for CD4 naive and three for CD4 memory; CD8 naive had two and CD8 memory one.

Assay: immunoSEQ multiplex PCR; the TCRdb copy retains only in-frame clones and omits some. The top ten hold approximately 56% of the sample, which has under 85,000 clones, over 55% seen once. This CDR3 comprises 13 residues. With V trimmed by 4 bases and J by 3 bases, 4 bases remained unmatched. The germline V gene has CDR1 SGHRS and CDR2 YFSETQ. This receptor was identified in a man aged 25-40 years in good health. The gene calls are TRBV5-1 and TRBJ2-7, with 7 nucleotides matching TRBD2. Sequencing input: memory CD8+ T cells sorted from blood. As to subset: CD45RO+ cells pooled with CCR7-negative TemRA cells. CDR3 sequence reads: CASSTGLVYEQYF. The CDR3 nucleotides read TGCGCCAGCAGCACCGGACTAGTCTACGAGCAGTACTTC.